This TCR beta chain comes out of a study of cytomegalovirus exposure and HLA in healthy donors. Study context: Across a few hundred genotyped donors, around 82% landed in the Caucasian-associated ancestry cluster.

This PCR relied on a set of 60 Vbeta primers and 13 Jbeta primers. Some clones are missing from TCRdb's copy, which holds only in-frame ones; the method was immunoSEQ multiplex PCR. The sample has around 70,000 clones; the top ten hold around 5%. This CDR3 region has 14 residues. Germline V gene data show CDR1 as MNHEY and CDR2 as SVGAGI. Between the trimmed V and J ends, which lost 2 bases and 7 bases, there was a span of 14 bases. Study outcomes and limitations: The study found most TCR sequences rare, yet found some public TCRs in many donors. V- and J-gene trimming in TCR beta was tied to a missense DCLRE1C variant by an analysis performed later.

Concerning this clone: The antigen remains unidentified.

This sequence joins TRBV6-5 and TRBJ2-5; D might be TRBD2 (5 bases). The TCR sequence derives from a woman aged 40 to 49 in good health and CMV-seropositive. Sequenced sample: PBMCs. CDR3 sequence (DNA): TGTGCCAGCAGTTACCTGGGTTCAGGAGGGACCCAGTACTTC. It codes for CASSYLGSGGTQYF.